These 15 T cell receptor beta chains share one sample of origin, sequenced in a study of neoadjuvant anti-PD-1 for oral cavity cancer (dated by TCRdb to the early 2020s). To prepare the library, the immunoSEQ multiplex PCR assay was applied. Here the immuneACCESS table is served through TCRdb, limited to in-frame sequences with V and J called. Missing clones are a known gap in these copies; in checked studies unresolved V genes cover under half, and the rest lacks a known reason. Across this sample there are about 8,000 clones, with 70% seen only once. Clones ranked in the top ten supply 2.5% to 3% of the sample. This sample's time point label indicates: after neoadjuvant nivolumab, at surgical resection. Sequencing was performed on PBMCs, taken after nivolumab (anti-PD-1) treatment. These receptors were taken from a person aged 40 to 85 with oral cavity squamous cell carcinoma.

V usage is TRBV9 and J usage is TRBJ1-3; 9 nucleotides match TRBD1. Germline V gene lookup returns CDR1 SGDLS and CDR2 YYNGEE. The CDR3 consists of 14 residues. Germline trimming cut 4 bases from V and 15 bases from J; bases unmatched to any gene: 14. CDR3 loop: CASSPEDRGGRPYF. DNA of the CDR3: TGTGCCAGCAGCCCAGAGGACAGGGGAGGGAGGCCATATTTT.

CDR3 protein: CASSSRQGAGTQYF. CDR3 nucleotide sequence: TGTGCCAGCAGCTCCAGACAGGGGGCGGGGACCCAGTACTTC. V usage is TRBV7-2 and J usage is TRBJ2-5; 10 nucleotides match TRBD1. The CDR3 consists of 14 residues. V was pared by 4 bases and J by 7 bases, with 6 bases of the junction left unmatched. Per germline, CDR1 SGHTA and CDR2 FQGNSA.

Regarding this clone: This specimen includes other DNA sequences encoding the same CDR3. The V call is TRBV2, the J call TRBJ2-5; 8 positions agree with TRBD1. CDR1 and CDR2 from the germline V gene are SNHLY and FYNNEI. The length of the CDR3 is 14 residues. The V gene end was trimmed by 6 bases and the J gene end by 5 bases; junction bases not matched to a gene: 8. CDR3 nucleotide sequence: TGTGCCAGCAGGGGGCAGGGGGCCGTCGAGACCCAGTACTTC. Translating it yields CASRGQGAVETQYF. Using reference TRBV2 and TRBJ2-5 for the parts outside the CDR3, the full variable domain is EPEVTQTPSHQVTQMGQEVILRCVPISNHLYFYWYRQILGQKVEFLVSFYNNEISEKSEIFDDQFSVERPDGSNFTLKIRSTKLEDSAMYFCASRGQGAVETQYFGPGTRLLVL.

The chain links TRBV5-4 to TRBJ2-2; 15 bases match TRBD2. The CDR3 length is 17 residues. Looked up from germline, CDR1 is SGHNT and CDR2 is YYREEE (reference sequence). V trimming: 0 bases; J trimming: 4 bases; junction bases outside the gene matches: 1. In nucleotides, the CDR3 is TGTGCCAGCAGCTTGGGGACTAGCGGGGGGGCCACCGGGGAGCTGTTTTTT. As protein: CASSLGTSGGATGELFF.

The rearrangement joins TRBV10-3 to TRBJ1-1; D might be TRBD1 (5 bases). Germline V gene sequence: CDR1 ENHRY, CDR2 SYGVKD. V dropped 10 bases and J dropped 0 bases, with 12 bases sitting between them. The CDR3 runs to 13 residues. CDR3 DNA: TGTGCCAGCCAGACAGCAATGAACACTGAAGCTTTCTTT. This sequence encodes CASQTAMNTEAFF.

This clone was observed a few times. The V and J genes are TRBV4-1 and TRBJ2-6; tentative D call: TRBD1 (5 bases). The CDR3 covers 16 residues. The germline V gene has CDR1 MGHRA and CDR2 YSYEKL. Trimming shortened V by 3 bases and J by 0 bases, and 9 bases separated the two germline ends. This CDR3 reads CASSHSTGSGANVLTF. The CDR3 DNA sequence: TGCGCCAGCAGCCACTCAACAGGCTCTGGGGCCAACGTCCTGACTTTC.

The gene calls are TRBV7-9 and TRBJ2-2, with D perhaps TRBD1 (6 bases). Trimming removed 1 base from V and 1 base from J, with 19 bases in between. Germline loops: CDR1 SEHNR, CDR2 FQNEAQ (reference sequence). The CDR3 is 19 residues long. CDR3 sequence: CASSLGWAGTPLNTGELFF. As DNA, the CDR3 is TGTGCCAGCAGCTTAGGGTGGGCCGGGACACCCCTGAACACCGGGGAGCTGTTTTTT.

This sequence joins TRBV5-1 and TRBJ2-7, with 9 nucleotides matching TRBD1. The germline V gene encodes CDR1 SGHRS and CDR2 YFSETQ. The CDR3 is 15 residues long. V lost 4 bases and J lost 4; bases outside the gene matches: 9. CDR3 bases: TGCGCCAGCAGCAAGAACCAGGGACAGGGATACGAGCAGTACTTC. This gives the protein CASSKNQGQGYEQYF.

As DNA, the CDR3 is TGCGCCAGCAGCTTGGAAGGAGGGACTCCGGACATTCAGTACTTC. This gives the protein CASSLEGGTPDIQYF. The V gene is TRBV5-1, the J gene TRBJ2-4, with D perhaps matching TRBD2 (6 bases). The germline V gene encodes CDR1 SGHRS and CDR2 YFSETQ. CDR3 length: 15 amino acids. The V and J ends lost 0 bases and 8 bases respectively, with 15 bases between them.

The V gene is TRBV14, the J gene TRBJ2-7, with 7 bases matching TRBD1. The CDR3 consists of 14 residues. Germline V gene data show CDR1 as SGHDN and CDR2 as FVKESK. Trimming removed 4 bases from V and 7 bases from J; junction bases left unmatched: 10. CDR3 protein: CASSLTGLTREQYF. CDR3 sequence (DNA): TGTGCCAGCAGCCTGACAGGGCTTACACGGGAGCAGTACTTC.

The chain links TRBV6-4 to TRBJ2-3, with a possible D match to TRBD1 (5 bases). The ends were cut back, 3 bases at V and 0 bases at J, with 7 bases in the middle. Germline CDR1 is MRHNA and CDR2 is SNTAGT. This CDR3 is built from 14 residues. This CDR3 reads CASSEGPSTDTQYF. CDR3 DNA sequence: TGTGCCAGCAGTGAGGGGCCTAGCACAGATACGCAGTATTTT.

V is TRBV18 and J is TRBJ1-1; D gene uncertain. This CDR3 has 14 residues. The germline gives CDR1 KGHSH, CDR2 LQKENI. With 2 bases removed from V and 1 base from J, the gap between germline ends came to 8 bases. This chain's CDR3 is CASSPGAENTEAFF. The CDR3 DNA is TGTGCCAGCTCACCAGGCGCAGAGAACACTGAAGCTTTCTTT.

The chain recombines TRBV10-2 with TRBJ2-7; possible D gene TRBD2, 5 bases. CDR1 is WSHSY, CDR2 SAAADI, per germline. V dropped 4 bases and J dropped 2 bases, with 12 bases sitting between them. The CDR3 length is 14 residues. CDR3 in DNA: TGCGCCAGCAGTGTAAGCGGAGAGACCTACGAGCAGTACTTC. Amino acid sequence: CASSVSGETYEQYF.

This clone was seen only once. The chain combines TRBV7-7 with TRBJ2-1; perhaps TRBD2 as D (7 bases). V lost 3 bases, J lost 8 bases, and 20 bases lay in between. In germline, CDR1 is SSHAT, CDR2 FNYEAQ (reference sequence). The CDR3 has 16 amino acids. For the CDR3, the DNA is TGTGCCAGCAGCTTTGGACTCGCGGGGGCGGGGGATGAGCAGTTCTTC. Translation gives CASSFGLAGAGDEQFF. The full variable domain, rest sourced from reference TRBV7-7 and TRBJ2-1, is GAGVSQSPRYKVTKRGQDVTLRCDPISSHATLYWYQQALGQGPEFLTYFNYEAQPDKSGLPSDRFSAERPEGSISTLTIQRTEQRDSAMYRCASSFGLAGAGDEQFFGPGTRLTVL.

The chain's CDR3 is CASSLGGGSDEQYF. The CDR3 DNA reads TGTGCCAGCAGCTTAGGTGGGGGGAGCGACGAGCAGTACTTC. J is TRBJ2-7 and V is TRBV7-9; possibly TRBD2 for D (6 bases). Germline assignment: CDR1 SEHNR and CDR2 FQNEAQ (reference sequence). Deletions cut 1 base from V and 5 bases from J, with 12 bases between. This CDR3 comprises 14 residues.